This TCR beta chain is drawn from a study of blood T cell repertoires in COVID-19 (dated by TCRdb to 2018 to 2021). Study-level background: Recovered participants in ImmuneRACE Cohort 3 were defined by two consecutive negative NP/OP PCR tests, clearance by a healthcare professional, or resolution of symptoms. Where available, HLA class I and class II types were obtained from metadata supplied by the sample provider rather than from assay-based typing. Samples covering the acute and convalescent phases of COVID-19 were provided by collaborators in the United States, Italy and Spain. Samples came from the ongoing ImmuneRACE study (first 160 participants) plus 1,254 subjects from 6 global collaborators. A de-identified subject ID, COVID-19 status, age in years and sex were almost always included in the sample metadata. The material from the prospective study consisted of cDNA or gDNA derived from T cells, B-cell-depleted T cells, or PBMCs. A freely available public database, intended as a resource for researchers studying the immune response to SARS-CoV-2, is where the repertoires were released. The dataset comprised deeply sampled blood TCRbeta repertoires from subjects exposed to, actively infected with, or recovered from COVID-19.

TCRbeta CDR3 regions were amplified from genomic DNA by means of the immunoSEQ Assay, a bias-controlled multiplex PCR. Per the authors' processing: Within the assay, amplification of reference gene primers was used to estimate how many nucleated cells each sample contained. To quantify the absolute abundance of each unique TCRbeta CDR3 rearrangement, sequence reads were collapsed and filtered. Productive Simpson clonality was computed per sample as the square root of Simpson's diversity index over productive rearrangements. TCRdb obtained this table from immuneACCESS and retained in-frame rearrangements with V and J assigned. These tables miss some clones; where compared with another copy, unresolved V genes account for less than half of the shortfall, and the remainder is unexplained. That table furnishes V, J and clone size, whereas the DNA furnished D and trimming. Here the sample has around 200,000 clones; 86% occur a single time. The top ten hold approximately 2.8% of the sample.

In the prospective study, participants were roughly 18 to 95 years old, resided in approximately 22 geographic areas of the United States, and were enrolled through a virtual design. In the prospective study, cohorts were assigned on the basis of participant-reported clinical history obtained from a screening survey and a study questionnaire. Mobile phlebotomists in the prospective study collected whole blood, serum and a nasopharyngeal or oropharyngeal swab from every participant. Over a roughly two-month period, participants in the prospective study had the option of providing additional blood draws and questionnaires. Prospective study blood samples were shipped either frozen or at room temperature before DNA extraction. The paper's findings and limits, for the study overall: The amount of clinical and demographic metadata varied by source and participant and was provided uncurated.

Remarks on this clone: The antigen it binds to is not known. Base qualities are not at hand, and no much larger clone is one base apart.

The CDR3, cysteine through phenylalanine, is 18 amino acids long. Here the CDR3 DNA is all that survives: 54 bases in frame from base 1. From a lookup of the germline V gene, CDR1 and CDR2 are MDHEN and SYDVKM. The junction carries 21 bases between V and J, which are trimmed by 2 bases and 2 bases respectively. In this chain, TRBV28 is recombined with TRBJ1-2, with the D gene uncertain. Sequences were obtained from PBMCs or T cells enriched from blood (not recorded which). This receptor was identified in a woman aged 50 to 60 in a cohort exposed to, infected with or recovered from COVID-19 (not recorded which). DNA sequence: TGTGCCAGCAGTTTACTATCAGGACGGGGAGAGTTAAACTATGGCTACACCTTC. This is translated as CASSLLSGRGELNYGYTF.